A single sample gave rise to the 8 T cell receptor beta chains below, sequenced in a study of blood T cells in healthy people across ages. Through a sample-barcoded 5' primer and a J-beta primer mix, a second PCR was run for roughly 6 to 11 cycles. Using its own MiXCR run on the 5' RACE reads, TCRdb lists one record per CDR3 protein. This sample has over 700,000 distinct CDR3 sequences, with roughly 50% found just once. The material sequenced was blood. These receptors were taken from a man older than 75 in good health.

This clonotype has at least ten counts. This sequence joins TRBV18 and TRBJ2-7; the D call may be TRBD1 or TRBD2 (5 bases each). Germline V lookup: CDR1 KGHSH, CDR2 LQKENI. This CDR3 region has 14 residues. Trimming pared 8 bases from V and 2 bases from J, leaving 16 bases between. The CDR3 is CASSPPGLAYEQYF. The CDR3 DNA is TGTGCCAGCAGCCCCCCGGGGCTAGCCTACGAGCAGTACTTC.

This rearrangement joins TRBV3-1 to TRBJ2-1, with D possibly matching TRBD2 (5 bases). This CDR3 is 15 amino acids long. With 4 bases removed from V and 8 bases from J, the gap between germline ends came to 18 bases. Germline CDR1 is LGHDT and CDR2 is YNNKEL (reference sequence). The CDR3 DNA follows: TGTGCCAGCAGCCCAATCTCAACTAGGGCAGATGAGCAGTTCTTC. It codes for CASSPISTRADEQFF.

Comment on this clonotype: A much larger clone lies one base from this, so it may be a read error. The CDR3 DNA reads TGCAGCGCTGGGGTACCTGGGGCCAACGTCCTGACTTTC. It specifies CSAGVPGANVLTF. The chain recombines TRBV29-1 with TRBJ2-6; no definite D call. The V gene's germline CDR1 is SQVTM and CDR2 ANQGSEA. Trimming removed 7 bases at V and 2 bases at J, with 9 bases between. CDR3 size: 13 residues.

This sequence joins TRBV5-1 and TRBJ2-7; 11 nucleotides align to TRBD2. Germline trimming cut 4 bases from V and 6 bases from J; bases unmatched to any gene: 15. Germline CDR1 SGHRS, CDR2 YFSETQ. CDR3 length: 17 residues. This chain's CDR3 is CASSPGGTSGPNSEQYF. CDR3 nucleotide sequence: TGCGCCAGCAGCCCCGGGGGGACTAGCGGACCGAACAGCGAGCAGTACTTC.

This clonotype was found a few times. The chain recombines TRBV12-3 or TRBV12-4 with TRBJ2-6, with D unresolved. This CDR3 contains 14 residues. The V end lost 10 bases, the J end lost 0 bases, and 10 bases lay between the germline ends. The CDR3 DNA sequence: TGTGCCACCCAAATATCCTCTGGGGCCAACGTCCTGACTTTC. This translates into CATQISSGANVLTF.

The chain carries TRBV11-2 and TRBJ2-3, with 15 bases lining up with TRBD2. CDR3 size: 16 residues. The germline CDR1 and CDR2 sequences are SGHAT and FQNNGV. Unmatched junction bases numbered 12, after V lost 3 bases and J lost 14 bases. This CDR3 is CASSFRTSGRDRYAYF. DNA for the CDR3: TGTGCCAGCAGCTTTAGGACTAGCGGGAGGGACAGATACGCGTATTTT.

The chain has TRBV18 and TRBJ2-5, with a weak D call TRBD1 (6 bases). Germline loops: CDR1 KGHSH, CDR2 LQKENI. V shed 4 bases and J shed 4 bases, with 13 bases lying between them. The length of the CDR3 is 14 residues. CDR3 sequence: CASSLGQRPETQYF. Written as DNA, the CDR3 is TGTGCCAGCTCACTTGGACAGAGACCAGAGACCCAGTACTTC.

This clonotype was found a few times. This chain joins TRBV4-1 and TRBJ1-5; D ambiguous. Trimming took 1 base from V and 4 from J, leaving 8 bases between them. The CDR3 has 14 residues. Germline V gene lookup returns CDR1 MGHRA and CDR2 YSYEKL. This CDR3 is CASSQVVENQPQHF. DNA for the CDR3: TGCGCCAGCAGCCAAGTTGTTGAGAATCAGCCCCAGCATTTT.